The sequence of this T cell receptor (beta chain) was determined in a study of cytomegalovirus exposure and HLA in healthy donors. Use of 60 Vbeta and 13 Jbeta primers characterized the PCR. This table comes from immunoSEQ multiplex PCR, and its TCRdb copy is limited to in-frame clones, with some not included. The sample includes about 120,000 clones, about four fifths of them seen just once. V gave up 3 bases and J gave up 8 bases, with 13 bases separating them. In germline, CDR1 is SEHNR, CDR2 FQNEAQ (reference sequence). This CDR3 comprises 14 residues. Sequenced input: PBMCs. The sequence was obtained from a man aged 25-45 years in good health and CMV-seropositive. V usage is TRBV7-9 and J usage is TRBJ2-2; D is possibly TRBD2 (6 bases). CDR3 in DNA: TGTGCCAGCAGCTTCTTGACTGCGGGGGGGGAGCTGTTTTTT. It specifies CASSFLTAGGELFF.